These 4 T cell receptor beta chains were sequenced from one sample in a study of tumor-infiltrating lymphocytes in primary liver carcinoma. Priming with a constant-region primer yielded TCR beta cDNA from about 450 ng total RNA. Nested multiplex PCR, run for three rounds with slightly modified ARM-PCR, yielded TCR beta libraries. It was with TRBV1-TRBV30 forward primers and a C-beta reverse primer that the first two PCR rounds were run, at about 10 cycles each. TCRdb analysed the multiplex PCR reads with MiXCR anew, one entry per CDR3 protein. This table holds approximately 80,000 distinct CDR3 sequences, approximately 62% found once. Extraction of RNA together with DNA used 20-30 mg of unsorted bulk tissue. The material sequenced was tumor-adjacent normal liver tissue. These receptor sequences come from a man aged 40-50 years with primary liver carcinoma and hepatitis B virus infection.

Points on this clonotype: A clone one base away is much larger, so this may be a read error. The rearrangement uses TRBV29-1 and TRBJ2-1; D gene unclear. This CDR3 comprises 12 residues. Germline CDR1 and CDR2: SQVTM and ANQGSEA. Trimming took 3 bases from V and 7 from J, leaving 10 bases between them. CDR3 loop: CSVEANGNEQFF. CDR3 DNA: TGCAGCGTTGAGGCTAACGGGAATGAGCAGTTCTTC.

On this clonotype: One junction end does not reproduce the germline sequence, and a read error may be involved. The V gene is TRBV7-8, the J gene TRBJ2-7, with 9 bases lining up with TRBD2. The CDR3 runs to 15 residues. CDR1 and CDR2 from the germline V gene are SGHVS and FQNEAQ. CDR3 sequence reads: CASSAKTSGPYEQYF. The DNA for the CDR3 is TGTGCCAGCAGCGCCAAGACTAGCGGCCCCTATGAGCAGTACTTC.

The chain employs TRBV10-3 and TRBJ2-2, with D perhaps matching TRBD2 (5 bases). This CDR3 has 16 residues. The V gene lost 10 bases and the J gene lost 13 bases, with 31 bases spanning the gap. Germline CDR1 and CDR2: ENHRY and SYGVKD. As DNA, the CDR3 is TGTGCCACCTCGATAGTGGGAGAAGGGATCACCCGGGGGCTGTTTTTT. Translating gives CATSIVGEGITRGLFF.

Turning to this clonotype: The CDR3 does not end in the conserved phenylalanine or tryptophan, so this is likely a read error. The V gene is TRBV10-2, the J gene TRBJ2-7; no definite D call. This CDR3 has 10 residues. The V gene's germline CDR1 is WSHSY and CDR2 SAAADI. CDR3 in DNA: TGTGCCATCAGTGAGTCGAGGCAGTACTAC. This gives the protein CAISESRQYY.